The 12 T cell receptor beta chains given below trace back to one sample, sequenced in a study of cytomegalovirus exposure and HLA in healthy donors listed by TCRdb under 2017. To prepare the library, the immunoSEQ multiplex PCR assay was applied. For the multiplex PCR, a mixture combining 60 forward primers for TCR Vbeta segments and 13 reverse primers for TCR Jbeta segments was used. TCRdb obtained this table from immuneACCESS and retained in-frame rearrangements with V and J assigned. These tables miss some clones; where compared with another copy, unresolved V genes account for less than half of the shortfall, and the remainder is unexplained. The sample table contains roughly 130,000 clones; only one count was recorded for around three quarters of them. Under 6% of the sample lies in the top ten. The material sequenced was PBMCs. The source of these receptors is a man aged 25-45 years in good health and CMV-seronegative.

The chain couples TRBV6-4 to TRBJ1-1, with D unresolved. This CDR3 comprises 13 residues. Trimming took off 0 bases at V and 2 bases at J, with 4 bases between the two ends. From germline, CDR1 is MRHNA and CDR2 SNTAGT. CDR3 bases: TGTGCCAGCAGTGACTCGTCTAACACTGAAGCTTTCTTT. Translation gives CASSDSSNTEAFF.

The chain joins TRBV7-8 to TRBJ2-7; 10 bases map to TRBD2. V shed 5 bases, J shed 3 bases, and the junction held 4 bases outside the gene matches. There are 14 residues in the CDR3. CDR1 is SGHVS and CDR2 is FQNEAQ in the germline V gene. The CDR3 loop is CASSISGRFYEQYF. As DNA, the CDR3 is TGTGCCAGCAGCATTAGCGGGAGGTTCTACGAGCAGTACTTC.

The chain carries TRBV7-2 and TRBJ2-1; 7 positions agree with TRBD1. This CDR3 has 13 amino acids. Trimming cost V 1 base and J 8 bases; bases outside gene matches: 2. Germline assignment: CDR1 SGHTA and CDR2 FQGNSA. CDR3 DNA: TGTGCCAGCAGCTTAGACAGGGGCGATGAGCAGTTCTTC. Translated: CASSLDRGDEQFF. Drawing the rest from reference TRBV7-2 and TRBJ2-1, the complete variable domain is GAGVSQSPSNKVTEKGKDVELRCDPISGHTALYWYRQSLGQGLEFLIYFQGNSAPDKSGLPSDRFSAERTGGSVSTLTIQRTQQEDSAVYLCASSLDRGDEQFFGPGTRLTVL.

This chain connects TRBV9 to TRBJ1-3; 12 nucleotides agree with TRBD1. The CDR3 is 19 residues long. J was trimmed by 2 bases and V by 4 bases; bases with no gene match: 13. Germline values: CDR1 SGDLS, CDR2 YYNGEE. CDR3 sequence: CASSFRSSGTGGTGNTIYF. CDR3 DNA: TGTGCCAGCAGCTTCCGTAGTTCAGGGACAGGGGGCACTGGAAACACCATATATTTT. Full variable domain (outside the CDR3, taken from reference TRBV9 and TRBJ1-3): DSGVTQTPKHLITATGQRVTLRCSPRSGDLSVYWYQQSLDQGLQFLIQYYNGEERAKGNILERFSAQQFPDLHSELNLSSLELGDSALYFCASSFRSSGTGGTGNTIYFGEGSWLTVV.

This chain links TRBV10-3 with TRBJ2-3; 10 bases are shared with TRBD1. The length of the CDR3 is 21 residues. After removal of 8 bases from V and 4 bases from J, the junction contained 27 bases not matched to a gene. Germline CDR1 is ENHRY and CDR2 is SYGVKD. The CDR3 DNA reads as TGTGCCATCGCGACAGGGGGCTCCCAACCATGGAGAGCTAACACACCAGATACGCAGTATTTT. Translated: CAIATGGSQPWRANTPDTQYF.

The chain is built from TRBV19 and TRBJ2-7, with TRBD2 as a possible D gene (6 bases). Trimming pared 5 bases from V and 2 bases from J, leaving 13 bases between. Germline values: CDR1 LNHDA, CDR2 SQIVND (reference sequence). The CDR3 consists of 14 residues. CDR3 region: CASSPGGFAYEQYF. CDR3 DNA sequence: TGTGCCAGTAGTCCCGGGGGTTTCGCCTACGAGCAGTACTTC.

The chain joins TRBV29-1 to TRBJ2-7; TRBD2 might be the D (7 bases). The V end lost 6 bases, the J end lost 5 bases, and 11 bases lay between the germline ends. The CDR3 extends over 11 amino acids. Germline V lookup: CDR1 SQVTM, CDR2 ANQGSEA. The DNA of the CDR3 is TGCAGCGTGGGGGGGGGCGACGAGCAGTACTTC. Amino acid sequence: CSVGGGDEQYF.

The chain combines TRBV5-1 with TRBJ1-4, with D possibly matching TRBD1 (6 bases). Trimming pared 2 bases from V and 3 bases from J, leaving 14 bases between. The V gene's germline CDR1 is SGHRS and CDR2 YFSETQ. CDR3 length equals 16 residues. The DNA for the CDR3 is TGCGCCAGCAGCTTTTGGGGCAGGGGCCCTAATGAAAAACTGTTTTTT. Residues: CASSFWGRGPNEKLFF.

This clone came up a few times. J is TRBJ2-7 and V is TRBV2, with TRBD1 identical over 7 bases. With 7 bases clipped from V and 7 bases from J, the junction kept 13 bases outside the gene matches. This CDR3 contains 14 residues. CDR1 and CDR2 (germline): SNHLY, FYNNEI. The CDR3 sequence is CASIPLGQPIEQYF. CDR3 bases: TGTGCCAGCATCCCTCTGGGACAGCCCATAGAGCAGTACTTC.

J is TRBJ2-5 and V is TRBV5-4; 7 bases line up with TRBD2. Germline values: CDR1 SGHNT, CDR2 YYREEE (reference sequence). Losses at the gene ends were 10 bases for V and 2 bases for J; bases not matched to a gene: 14. The length of the CDR3 is 15 residues. In DNA form, the CDR3 reads TGTGCCGTAACTCTCGTCGCGGGAGTTCAAGAGACCCAGTACTTC. This gives the protein CAVTLVAGVQETQYF.

V is TRBV9 and J is TRBJ2-5, with 9 bases fitting TRBD2. Trimming took 0 bases from V and 7 from J; bases not matched to a gene: 4. The CDR3 length is 14 residues. CDR1 and CDR2 (germline): SGDLS, YYNGEE. CDR3 loop: CASSVVAGAGTQYF. The CDR3 DNA follows: TGTGCCAGCAGCGTAGTAGCGGGAGCGGGGACCCAGTACTTC.

This chain joins TRBV6-6 and TRBJ2-1; D remains unclear. Trimming cost V 8 bases and J 7 bases, with 12 bases left between them. In germline, CDR1 is MNHNY, CDR2 SVGAGI (reference sequence). This CDR3 is 12 amino acids long. This chain's CDR3 is CASRPMSNEQFF. CDR3 nucleotides: TGTGCCAGCCGCCCTATGTCGAATGAGCAGTTCTTC.